The clone carrying this T cell receptor (beta chain) was counted a few times. This record comes from a study of T cell responses to AZD1222 COVID-19 vaccine. This CDR3 has 14 residues. The germline gives CDR1 LNHDA, CDR2 SQIVND (reference sequence). V lost 5 bases and J lost 4; bases outside the gene matches: 5. Data came from immunoSEQ multiplex PCR; TCRdb stores just in-frame clones and leaves some out. The sample contains 150,000 to 200,000 clones, around nine tenths of which appear only once. This rearrangement joins TRBV19 to TRBJ1-2, with 9 positions matching TRBD1. The source is an adult in good health. The specimen comprised peripheral blood, sampled on day 0 of AZD1222 vaccination. Here the CDR3 reads CASSDRDRAYGYTF. For the CDR3, the DNA is TGTGCCAGTAGTGACCGGGACAGGGCCTATGGCTACACCTTC.